This TCR beta chain was identified during a study of T cell repertoires in cytomegalovirus infection. Study observations and caveats: It was HLA-C-restricted CMV-specific TCR beta clonotypes that dominated the response ex vivo.

V lost 2 bases, J lost 4 bases, and 9 bases lay in between. The germline gives CDR1 DFQATT, CDR2 SNEGSKA (reference sequence). This CDR3 region has 14 residues. From the reads, TCRdb called clonotypes with MiXCR, one entry per CDR3 protein. The sample has fewer than 70,000 distinct CDR3 sequences, less than 30% seen once. As regards this clonotype: Its antigen is still unknown.

Source: CD8+ T cells from cultured PBMCs, taken from culture after CMV antigen stimulation. The sequence derives from a human donor in good health (CMV status not recorded). Some clones in this sample may be carry-over from other donors' samples. The genes are TRBV20-1 and TRBJ1-6; possibly TRBD1 for D (5 bases). CDR3 DNA sequence: TGCAGTGCTAGACTGCAGGGTTATAATTCACCCCTCCACTTT. It specifies CSARLQGYNSPLHF.